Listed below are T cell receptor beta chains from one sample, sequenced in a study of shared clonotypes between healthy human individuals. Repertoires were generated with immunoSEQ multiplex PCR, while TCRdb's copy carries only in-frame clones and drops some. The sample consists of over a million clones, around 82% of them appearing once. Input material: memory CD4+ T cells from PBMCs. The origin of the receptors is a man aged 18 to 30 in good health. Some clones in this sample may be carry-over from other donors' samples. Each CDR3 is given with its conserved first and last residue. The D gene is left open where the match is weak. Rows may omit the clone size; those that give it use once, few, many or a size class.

CASSVEVVNTEAFF TGTGCCAGCAGTGTAGAGGTAGTGAACACTGAAGCTTTCTTT NA TRBJ1-1 NA TRBV2
CASSQSSGGYGYTF TGTGCCAGCAGCCAATCCTCGGGGGGGTATGGCTACACCTTC NA TRBJ1-2 NA TRBV6-5
CASSPRREGLDTQYF TGTGCCAGCTCACCACGGCGGGAGGGCCTCGATACGCAGTATTTT NA TRBJ2-3 TRBD2 TRBV18
CASSPAGPGYTF TGCGCCAGCAGCCCGGCAGGACCTGGCTACACCTTC NA TRBJ1-2 NA TRBV5-1
CASSGQDYNQPQHF TGCGCCAGCTCAGGACAAGACTACAATCAGCCCCAGCATTTT NA TRBJ1-5 NA TRBV23-1
CASSQDPGFNYGYTF TGCGCCAGCAGCCAAGATCCGGGCTTTAACTATGGCTACACCTTC NA TRBJ1-2 NA TRBV4-3
CATSREVPTGVRAVTQYF TGTGCCACCAGCAGAGAGGTCCCCACAGGGGTGAGGGCGGTCACGCAGTATTTT once TRBJ2-3 TRBD1 TRBV15
CASQGRTEAFF TGTGCCAGTCAAGGGCGGACTGAAGCTTTCTTT NA TRBJ1-1 NA TRBV19
CSVRLAGGSEQYF TGCAGCGTGCGACTAGCGGGAGGTTCCGAGCAGTACTTC NA TRBJ2-7 TRBD2 TRBV29-1
CASSEAIEQFF TGTGCCAGCAGTGAAGCCATTGAGCAGTTCTTC NA TRBJ2-1 NA TRBV2
CASSLPASNYGYTF TGTGCCAGCAGTTTGCCAGCCTCTAACTATGGCTACACCTTC NA TRBJ1-2 NA TRBV28
CASRRGTYTSYEQYF TGCGCCAGCAGGCGGGGGACATACACTTCCTACGAGCAGTACTTC NA TRBJ2-7 NA TRBV5-1
CASDWVLGRGETQYF TGTGCCAGCGACTGGGTTCTGGGGAGAGGTGAGACCCAGTACTTC NA TRBJ2-5 NA TRBV2
CASSQYNEQFF TGCGCCAGCAGTCAATACAATGAGCAGTTCTTC NA TRBJ2-1 NA TRBV10-2